These 21 T cell receptor beta chains were sequenced from one sample in a study of regulatory T cells in long-lasting Graves disease. Sample time point: persistent/refractory GD, antithyroid drugs over 5 years with positive TRAb. There was RNA extracted from PBMCs, and the TCR library was made from it. TCR beta libraries were built with iRepertoire HTBI primers and Arm-PCR of CDR3 regions. From the multiplex PCR reads, TCRdb called clonotypes with MiXCR, one entry per CDR3 protein. The sample shows around 430,000 distinct CDR3 sequences, 22% of them seen only once. Sequences were derived from peripheral blood mononuclear cells (PBMCs), sampled when the disease was refractory, from a patient treated with antithyroid drugs. The receptors shown here come from a female donor with Graves disease.

This clonotype was counted many times. The V call is TRBV7-2, the J call TRBJ1-2, with D possibly matching TRBD1 (5 bases). The germline gives CDR1 SGHTA, CDR2 FQGNSA. This CDR3 has 13 residues. V lost 1 base and J lost 10, with 13 bases in between. CDR3 DNA sequence: TGTGCCAGCAGCTTAGGGCCAGAAGGGACCTACACCTTC. Amino acids: CASSLGPEGTYTF.

This clonotype was seen a few times. Possible read error: a much larger clone is one base away. This chain uses TRBV6-1 with TRBJ1-1, with no clear D. The germline gives CDR1 MNHNS, CDR2 SASEGT. This CDR3 has 11 residues. Trimming took 7 bases from V and 1 from J, leaving 4 bases between them. The chain's CDR3 is CASTANTEAFF. DNA for the CDR3: TGTGCCAGCACGGCGAACACTGAAGCTTTCTTT.

The sample holds a few counts of this clonotype. This rearrangement joins TRBV6-2 or TRBV6-3 to TRBJ1-5; D gene unclear. In germline, CDR1 is MNHEY, CDR2 SVGEGT. The CDR3 spans 15 residues. The V end lost 7 bases, the J end lost 2 bases, and 15 bases lay between the germline ends. The chain's CDR3 is CASKRAPGGNQPQHF. DNA for the CDR3: TGTGCCAGCAAGAGGGCCCCGGGTGGCAATCAGCCCCAGCATTTT.

The V call is TRBV3-1, the J call TRBJ1-3; D gene unclear. The CDR3 is 12 amino acids. The V gene lost 1 base and the J gene lost 8 bases, with 6 bases spanning the gap. Germline V CDR1 and CDR2: LGHDT, YNNKEL (reference sequence). CDR3 in amino acids: CASSQAADTIYF. As DNA, the CDR3 is TGTGCCAGCAGCCAAGCGGCGGACACCATATATTTT. The complete variable domain, with remaining parts taken from reference TRBV3-1 and TRBJ1-3, reads DTAVSQTPKYLVTQMGNDKSIKCEQNLGHDTMYWYKQDSKKFLKIMFSYNNKELIINETVPNRFSPKSPDKAHLNLHINSLELGDSAVYFCASSQAADTIYFGEGSWLTVV.

As for this clonotype: This likely traces to a read error, being one base from a far larger clone. The chain has TRBV6-2 or TRBV6-3 and TRBJ1-1; the D is unclear. Per the germline V gene, CDR1 is MNHEY and CDR2 is SVGEGT. The CDR3 loop spans 15 amino acids. Deletions cut 1 base from V and 3 bases from J, with 12 bases between. The CDR3 region is CASSYWLGVDTEAFF. CDR3 nucleotides: TGTGCCAGCAGTTACTGGCTCGGGGTGGACACTGAAGCTTTCTTT.

In this sample, this clonotype turned up many times. This rearrangement joins TRBV19 to TRBJ1-1; 7 bases are a match to TRBD1. The CDR3 covers 13 residues. Germline CDR1 and CDR2: LNHDA and SQIVND (reference sequence). With 6 bases clipped from V and 0 bases from J, the junction kept 1 base outside the gene matches. CDR3 sequence reads: CASSDRVNTEAFF. CDR3 DNA sequence: TGTGCCAGTAGCGACAGGGTGAACACTGAAGCTTTCTTT.

V and J are TRBV30 and TRBJ1-1, with 8 nucleotides matching TRBD1. V was clipped by 2 bases and J by 11 bases; unmatched bases: 13. Germline lookup yields CDR1 GTSNPN and CDR2 SVGIG (reference sequence). CDR3 size: 14 residues. This CDR3 is CAWSQQTGGVGAFF. Written as DNA, the CDR3 is TGTGCCTGGAGTCAACAAACAGGGGGAGTAGGGGCTTTCTTT.

This clonotype has ten or more counts. CDR3 amino acids: CASSVDGTYEQYF. CDR3 coding DNA: TGTGCCAGCAGCGTTGACGGAACCTACGAGCAGTACTTC. The chain links TRBV7-3 to TRBJ2-7, with no clear D. CDR1 and CDR2 (germline): SGHTA, FQGTGA. The CDR3 runs 13 residues. V lost 5 bases and J 2 bases, leaving 10 bases between the germline ends.

This clonotype was counted at least ten times. V gene TRBV11-2 combines with J gene TRBJ1-2; D is uncertain. CDR3 length: 13 amino acids. V was clipped by 5 bases and J by 3 bases, with 10 bases between them. In germline, CDR1 is SGHAT, CDR2 FQNNGV. This chain's CDR3 is CASSRANYYGYTF. In DNA form, the CDR3 reads TGTGCCAGCAGCCGCGCCAATTACTATGGCTACACCTTC.

As to this clonotype: One base separates it from a far larger clone, so it is likely a read error. J is TRBJ1-2 and V is TRBV7-9, with 7 bases lining up with TRBD1. This CDR3 has 12 residues. Germline V gene data show CDR1 as SEHNR and CDR2 as FQNEAQ (reference sequence). This CDR3 is CASSSRQGGCTF. Here the CDR3 DNA reads TGTGCCAGCAGCTCCAGACAGGGAGGCTGCACCTTC.

CDR3 amino acids: CASDPSGGVETQYF. CDR3 coding DNA: TGTGCCAGCGATCCTAGCGGGGGTGTAGAGACCCAGTACTTC. V gene TRBV19 combines with J gene TRBJ2-5; 10 bases match TRBD2. Germline CDR1 reads LNHDA; CDR2 reads SQIVND (reference sequence). The CDR3 totals 14 residues. V gave up 9 bases and J gave up 4 bases; unmatched junction bases: 8.

The chain uses TRBV6-2 or TRBV6-3 and TRBJ1-1; a possible D gene is TRBD1 (5 bases). The CDR3 length is 13 residues. Trimming removed 7 bases from V and 4 bases from J, with 13 bases in between. Germline CDR1 and CDR2: MNHEY and SVGEGT. The CDR3 reads CASKGLQGTEAFF. The CDR3 DNA reads TGTGCCAGCAAGGGGCTTCAGGGCACTGAAGCTTTCTTT.

A note on this clonotype: A far larger clone is off by one base, so a read error is likely. The gene calls are TRBV12-3 or TRBV12-4 and TRBJ2-2; D possibly corresponds to TRBD2 (5 bases). The germline V and J ends were trimmed by 6 bases and 0 bases, with 17 bases remaining between them. The CDR3 is 17 amino acids. The CDR3, as DNA: TGTGCCAGCAGGTACGGGGTATACGCAGCGAACACCGGGGAGCTGTTTTTT. Its translation: CASRYGVYAANTGELFF.

In its sample, this clonotype was seen a few times. The chain recombines TRBV7-9 with TRBJ1-1; D is perhaps TRBD1 (5 bases). V gave up 1 base and J gave up 6 bases, with 15 bases separating them. The CDR3 loop spans 15 amino acids. Germline V gene data show CDR1 as SEHNR and CDR2 as FQNEAQ (reference sequence). DNA for the CDR3: TGTGCCAGCAGCTTAGTTGGGCCGGGACCCCCTGAAGCTTTCTTT. Translating gives CASSLVGPGPPEAFF. Full variable domain (rest looked up from reference TRBV7-9 and TRBJ1-1): DTGVSQNPRHKITKRGQNVTFRCDPISEHNRLYWYRQTLGQGPEFLTYFQNEAQLEKSRLLSDRFSAERPKGSFSTLEIQRTEQGDSAMYLCASSLVGPGPPEAFFGQGTRLTVV.

The chain links TRBV24-1 to TRBJ2-1; 8 nucleotides match TRBD2. Germline V gene lookup returns CDR1 KGHDR and CDR2 SFDVKD. This CDR3 region has 13 residues. After removal of 4 bases from V and 8 bases from J, the junction contained 3 bases not matched to a gene. The CDR3 sequence is CATSDPGLDEQFF. The DNA of the CDR3 is TGTGCCACCAGTGACCCGGGACTAGATGAGCAGTTCTTC.

The rearrangement joins TRBV15 to TRBJ2-2; a possible D gene is TRBD2 (5 bases). V was clipped by 0 bases and J by 4 bases, with 6 bases between them. The CDR3 totals 14 residues. Germline-derived CDR1 and CDR2 are LNHNV and YYDKDF (reference sequence). The CDR3 DNA reads TGTGCCACCAGCAGAGATGGAGGCACCGGGGAGCTGTTTTTT. This codes for CATSRDGGTGELFF.

On this clonotype: Just one base apart from a much larger clone, this may be a read error. The chain uses TRBV2 and TRBJ1-2; D gene uncertain. V was cut by 4 bases and J by 4 bases, with 16 bases left in between. The CDR3 totals 15 residues. From germline, CDR1 is SNHLY and CDR2 FYNNEI. Here the CDR3 reads CASSVLSSSGYGYTF. CDR3 DNA sequence: TGTGCCAGCAGTGTTCTCAGCTCATCAGGCTATGGCTACACCTTC.

This clonotype was counted many times. The chain combines TRBV7-2 with TRBJ2-7; no clear D. This CDR3 spans 13 amino acids. Germline CDR1 and CDR2: SGHTA and FQGNSA. V was pared by 4 bases and J by 5 bases, with 12 bases between. The CDR3 DNA sequence: TGTGCCAGCAGCTCTCTCTCGAGGCACGAGCAGTACTTC. Translating gives CASSSLSRHEQYF.

At least ten counts were recorded for this clonotype. The chain links TRBV7-8 to TRBJ1-1, with no clear D. The germline V gene has CDR1 SGHVS and CDR2 FQNEAQ. The CDR3 is 13 residues long. V gave up 1 base and J gave up 4 bases, with 7 bases separating them. CDR3 nucleotide sequence: TGTGCCAGCAGCTTAGAGGCGGGCACTGAAGCTTTCTTT. It is translated as CASSLEAGTEAFF.

Concerning this clonotype itself: Being one base from a much bigger clone, this may be a read error. The chain has TRBV28 and TRBJ1-5; D is unclear. This CDR3 spans 15 amino acids. The V gene's germline CDR1 is MDHEN and CDR2 SYDVKM. The CDR3, as DNA: TGTGCCAGCGGATTTTCGGGCGCGGGCAATCAGTCCCAGCATTTT. Encoded protein: CASGFSGAGNQSQHF. The variable domain in full, completed from reference TRBV28 and TRBJ1-5, reads DVKVTQSSRYLVKRTGEKVFLECVQDMDHENMFWYRQDPGLGLRLIYFSYDVKMKEKGDIPEGYSVSREKKERFSLILESASTNQTSMYLCASGFSGAGNQSQHFGDGTRLSIL.

This clonotype was observed a handful of times. The chain recombines TRBV19 with TRBJ1-6; TRBD1 agrees at 7 bases. In germline, CDR1 is LNHDA, CDR2 SQIVND (reference sequence). The CDR3 sequence is 15 residues long. V was pared by 9 bases and J by 5 bases, with 10 bases of the junction left unmatched. The chain's CDR3 is CASMTGLGNNSPLHF. In DNA, the CDR3 is TGTGCCAGCATGACAGGGCTCGGGAATAATTCACCCCTCCACTTT.